This T cell receptor beta chain was recovered during a study of cytomegalovirus exposure and HLA in healthy donors. Points from the study as a whole: In the roughly 120 validation repertoires, a later analysis found that first-cohort TCR clusters tended to co-occur.

V trimming: 9 bases; J trimming: 6 bases; junction bases outside the gene matches: 14. CDR3 length: 15 residues. The germline V gene encodes CDR1 MNHEY and CDR2 SVGAGI. This clone was seen just once. Antigen unknown. Libraries were prepared by immunoSEQ multiplex PCR; TCRdb keeps only in-frame clonotypes and omits some of them. The sample includes 200,000 to 250,000 clones, 75% to 95% of them seen just once. The source of this sequence is a woman younger than 30 in good health and CMV-seronegative. The J gene is TRBJ1-5, the V gene TRBV6-5, with 7 bases that match TRBD1. Input material: PBMCs. The CDR3 nucleotides read TGTGCCAGTTCCTGGGGCAGGGGGGATGGTCAGCCCCAGCATTTT. This encodes CASSWGRGDGQPQHF.